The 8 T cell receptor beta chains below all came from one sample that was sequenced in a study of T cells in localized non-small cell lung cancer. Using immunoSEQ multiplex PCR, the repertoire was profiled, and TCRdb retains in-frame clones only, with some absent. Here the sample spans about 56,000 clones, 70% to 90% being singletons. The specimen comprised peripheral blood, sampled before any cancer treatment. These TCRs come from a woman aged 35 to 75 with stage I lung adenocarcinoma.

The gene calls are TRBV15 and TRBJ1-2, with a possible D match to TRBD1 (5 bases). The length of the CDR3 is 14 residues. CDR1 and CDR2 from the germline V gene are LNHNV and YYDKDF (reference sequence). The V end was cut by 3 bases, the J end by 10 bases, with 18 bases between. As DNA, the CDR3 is TGTGCCACCAGCAGCCCCCAGGGCGGCGGTGACTACACCTTC. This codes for CATSSPQGGGDYTF.

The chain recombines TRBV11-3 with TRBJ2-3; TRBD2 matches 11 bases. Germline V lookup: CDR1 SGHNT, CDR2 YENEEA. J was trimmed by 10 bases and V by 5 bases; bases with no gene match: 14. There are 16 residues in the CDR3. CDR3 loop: CASSLRASGGFSPQYF. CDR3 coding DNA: TGTGCCAGCAGCCTCCGGGCTAGCGGGGGGTTCTCCCCGCAGTATTTT.

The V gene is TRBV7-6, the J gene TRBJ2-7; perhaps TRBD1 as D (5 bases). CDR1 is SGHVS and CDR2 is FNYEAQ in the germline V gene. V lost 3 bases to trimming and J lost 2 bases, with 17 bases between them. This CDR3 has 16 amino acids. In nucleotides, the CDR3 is TGTGCCAGCAGCTTTTTAGGGGCTTCGCGACCCTACGAGCAGTACTTC. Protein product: CASSFLGASRPYEQYF.

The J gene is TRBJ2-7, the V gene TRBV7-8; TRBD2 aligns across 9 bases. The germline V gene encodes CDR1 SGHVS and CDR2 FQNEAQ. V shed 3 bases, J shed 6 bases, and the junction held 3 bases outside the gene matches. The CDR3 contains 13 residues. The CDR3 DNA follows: TGTGCCAGCAGCTTGGGCGGGGGGGGCGAGCAGTACTTC. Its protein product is CASSLGGGGEQYF.

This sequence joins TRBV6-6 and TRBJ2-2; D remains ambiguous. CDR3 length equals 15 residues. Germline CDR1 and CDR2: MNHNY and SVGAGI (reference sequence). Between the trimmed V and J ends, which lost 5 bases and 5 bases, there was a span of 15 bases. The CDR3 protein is CASSLTVVGTGELFF. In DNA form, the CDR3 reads TGTGCCAGCAGTCTAACGGTGGTTGGGACCGGGGAGCTGTTTTTT.

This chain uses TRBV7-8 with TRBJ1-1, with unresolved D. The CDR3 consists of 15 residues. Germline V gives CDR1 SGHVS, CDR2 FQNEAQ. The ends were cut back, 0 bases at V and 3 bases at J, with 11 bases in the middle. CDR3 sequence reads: CASSLADPGYTEAFF. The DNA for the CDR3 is TGTGCCAGCAGCTTAGCTGACCCCGGCTACACTGAAGCTTTCTTT.

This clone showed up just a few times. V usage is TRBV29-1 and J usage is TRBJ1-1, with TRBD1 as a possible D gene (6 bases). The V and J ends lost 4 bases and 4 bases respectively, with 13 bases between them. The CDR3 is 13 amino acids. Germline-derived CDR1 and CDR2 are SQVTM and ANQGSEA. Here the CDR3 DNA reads TGCAGCGTTGTACAGGGAAGGGGCACTGAAGCTTTCTTT. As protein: CSVVQGRGTEAFF. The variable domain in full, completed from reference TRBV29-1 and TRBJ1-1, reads SAVISQKPSRDICQRGTSLTIQCQVDSQVTMMFWYRQQPGQSLTLIATANQGSEATYESGFVIDKFPISRPNLTFSTLTVSNMSPEDSSIYLCSVVQGRGTEAFFGQGTRLTVV.

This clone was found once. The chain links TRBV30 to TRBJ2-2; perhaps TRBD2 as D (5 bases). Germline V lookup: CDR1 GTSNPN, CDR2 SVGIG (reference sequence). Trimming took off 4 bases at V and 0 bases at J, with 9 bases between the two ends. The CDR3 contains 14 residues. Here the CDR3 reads CAWKRGTNTGELFF. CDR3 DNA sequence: TGTGCCTGGAAACGAGGGACGAACACCGGGGAGCTGTTTTTT.